The next 27 T cell receptor beta chains were all read from a single sample in a study of CD4 T cells in relation to SARS-CoV-2 and coronaviruses. Profiled with immunoSEQ multiplex PCR; TCRdb holds only in-frame clones, not every one. The sample records tens of thousands of clones, 88% being singletons. The sequenced material came from memory CD4+ T cells from PBMCs. Receptors originate from an adult with COVID-19.

The chain carries TRBV5-1 and TRBJ2-4, with a weak D call TRBD1 (7 bases). Per the germline V gene, CDR1 is SGHRS and CDR2 is YFSETQ. V was cut by 4 bases and J by 4 bases, with 12 bases left in between. The CDR3 sequence is 14 residues long. In DNA form, the CDR3 reads TGCGCCAGCAGCGGCGGGACAGCAAAAAACATTCAGTACTTC. It specifies CASSGGTAKNIQYF. Full variable domain (remainder filled in from reference TRBV5-1 and TRBJ2-4): KAGVTQTPRYLIKTRGQQVTLSCSPISGHRSVSWYQQTPGQGLQFLFEYFSETQRNKGNFPGRFSGRQFSNSRSEMNVSTLELGDSALYLCASSGGTAKNIQYFGAGTRLSVL.

This rearrangement joins TRBV20-1 to TRBJ1-1; no clear D. The germline V and J ends were trimmed by 3 bases and 4 bases, with 12 bases remaining between them. CDR1 DFQATT and CDR2 SNEGSKA come from the germline V gene (reference sequence). The CDR3 extends over 13 amino acids. CDR3 protein: CSASRTAATEAFF. The CDR3 DNA reads TGCAGTGCTAGTCGGACTGCAGCCACTGAAGCTTTCTTT.

This chain joins TRBV6-2 or TRBV6-3 and TRBJ2-7; no definite D call. V lost 2 bases and J 4 bases, leaving 21 bases between the germline ends. Germline V gene data show CDR1 as MNHEY and CDR2 as SVGEGT. The CDR3 spans 17 residues. CDR3 sequence: CASSYEETLAHLYEQYF. In DNA form, the CDR3 reads TGTGCCAGCAGTTACGAGGAGACACTCGCCCATTTGTACGAGCAGTACTTC.

V is TRBV21-1 and J is TRBJ1-1. TRBV21-1 is a documented pseudogene. There are 20 residues in the CDR3. The CDR3 region has the DNA TGTGCCAGCAGCAAAGGGTTTGCTGGCATACTATCTGTGATGAACACTGAAGCTTTCTTT. Translation: CASSKGFAGILSVMNTEAFF.

The V gene is TRBV6-2 or TRBV6-3, the J gene TRBJ2-2; D gene uncertain. V was cut by 6 bases and J by 7 bases, with 21 bases left in between. Per germline, CDR1 MNHEY and CDR2 SVGEGT. This CDR3 comprises 16 residues. CDR3 nucleotide sequence: TGTGCCAGCAGCCCTGGACGGTCACCGGGTAACGGGGAGCTGTTTTTT. It specifies CASSPGRSPGNGELFF.

On this clone itself: At one boundary the junction diverges from the germline segment, which might be a read error. The V call is TRBV3-1 (or the pseudogene TRBV3-2), the J call TRBJ2-1, with 9 bases lining up with TRBD2. The CDR3 totals 14 residues. CDR1 is LGHDT, CDR2 YNNKEL, per germline (reference sequence). CDR3 sequence reads: CASSQELAGGTGVF. The DNA of the CDR3 is TGTGCCAGCAGCCAAGAACTGGCGGGGGGGACTGGGGTCTTC.

The chain recombines TRBV30 with TRBJ1-2, with D unclear. Trimming removed 2 bases at V and 3 bases at J, with 22 bases between. The germline gives CDR1 GTSNPN, CDR2 SVGIG (reference sequence). CDR3 length equals 17 residues. The DNA of the CDR3 is TGTGCCTGGAGTTCCCGGCCGATCCAGGTTTTGGACTATGGCTACACCTTC. Amino acids: CAWSSRPIQVLDYGYTF. Complete variable domain (other parts from reference TRBV30 and TRBJ1-2): SQTIHQWPATLVQPVGSPLSLECTVEGTSNPNLYWYRQAAGRGLQLLFYSVGIGQISSEVPQNLSASRPQDRQFILSSKKLLLSDSGFYLCAWSSRPIQVLDYGYTFGSGTRLTVV.

J is TRBJ2-1 and V is TRBV11-3; TRBD2 agrees at 10 bases. Germline V CDR1 and CDR2: SGHNT, YENEEA. The V segment lost 3 bases and the J segment 9 bases; nucleotides outside the gene matches: 8. The length of the CDR3 is 15 residues. The CDR3 sequence is CASSFGTSGVREQFF. Written as DNA, the CDR3 is TGTGCCAGCAGCTTTGGAACTAGCGGGGTTCGTGAGCAGTTCTTC.

This clone appeared once. The CDR3 DNA reads TGTGCCTGGGATCGTGGGCAGCAAGAGACCCAGTACTTC. Residues: CAWDRGQQETQYF. The chain joins TRBV30 to TRBJ2-5; D is uncertain. V was trimmed by 5 bases and J by 2 bases, leaving 12 bases between them. CDR1 is GTSNPN and CDR2 is SVGIG in the germline V gene (reference sequence). The CDR3 spans 13 residues.

J is TRBJ2-7 and V is TRBV3-1 (or the pseudogene TRBV3-2), with unresolved D. Trimming took 0 bases from V and 2 from J, leaving 11 bases between them. The CDR3 contains 15 residues. The germline gives CDR1 LGHDT, CDR2 YNNKEL (reference sequence). The CDR3 DNA follows: TGTGCCAGCAGCCAAGATGGATGGCAGACCTACGAGCAGTACTTC. Amino acid sequence: CASSQDGWQTYEQYF.

CDR3 protein: CASRRTGSYEQYF. CDR3 nucleotides: TGTGCCAGCAGACGGACAGGGTCCTACGAGCAGTACTTC. V gene TRBV27 combines with J gene TRBJ2-7; 8 nucleotides agree with TRBD1. The CDR3 totals 13 residues. With V trimmed by 6 bases and J by 1 base, 2 bases remained unmatched. Per germline, CDR1 MNHEY and CDR2 SMNVEV (reference sequence).

The rearrangement uses TRBV14 and TRBJ2-1; 8 bases are shared with TRBD1. With V trimmed by 0 bases and J by 5 bases, 6 bases remained unmatched. The CDR3 contains 16 residues. From germline, CDR1 is SGHDN and CDR2 FVKESK. Here the CDR3 DNA reads TGTGCCAGCAGCCAAGATGAGACAGGGGTAGACAATGAGCAGTTCTTC. As protein: CASSQDETGVDNEQFF.

This clone showed up just a few times. The chain is built from TRBV7-9 and TRBJ2-2; no clear D gene. The V and J ends lost 6 bases and 6 bases respectively, with 23 bases between them. Germline CDR1 and CDR2: SEHNR and FQNEAQ (reference sequence). This CDR3 comprises 17 residues. The CDR3 loop is CASSFPGVPSWAGELFF. The DNA for the CDR3 is TGTGCCAGCAGTTTCCCTGGGGTCCCTAGTTGGGCCGGGGAGCTGTTTTTT.

The J gene is TRBJ1-3, the V gene TRBV5-1, with 8 nucleotides matching TRBD1. The V segment lost 4 bases and the J segment 0 bases; nucleotides outside the gene matches: 6. The CDR3 consists of 16 residues. Germline V gives CDR1 SGHRS, CDR2 YFSETQ. The CDR3 here is CASSGDRPSSGNTIYF. The CDR3 region has the DNA TGCGCCAGCAGCGGGGACAGGCCGAGCTCTGGAAACACCATATATTTT. The variable domain in full, with the rest retrieved from reference TRBV5-1 and TRBJ1-3, is KAGVTQTPRYLIKTRGQQVTLSCSPISGHRSVSWYQQTPGQGLQFLFEYFSETQRNKGNFPGRFSGRQFSNSRSEMNVSTLELGDSALYLCASSGDRPSSGNTIYFGEGSWLTVV.

The CDR3 DNA sequence: TGTGCCAGCAGCCAAGATCCACTAGCGGGGGCTAGCACAGATACGCAGTATTTT. It codes for CASSQDPLAGASTDTQYF. This rearrangement joins TRBV3-1 (or the pseudogene TRBV3-2) to TRBJ2-3; 11 bases match TRBD2. J lost 0 bases, V lost 0 bases, and 5 bases had no gene match. The CDR3 covers 18 residues. Germline V gene lookup returns CDR1 LGHDT and CDR2 YNNKEL (reference sequence).

The J gene is TRBJ1-5, the V gene TRBV20-1; a weak D match, TRBD1 (6 bases). Per germline, CDR1 DFQATT and CDR2 SNEGSKA (reference sequence). CDR3 length: 13 amino acids. The V end lost 3 bases, the J end lost 6 bases, and 12 bases lay between the germline ends. CDR3 sequence: CSASGGAGQPQHF. The CDR3, as DNA: TGCAGTGCTAGTGGGGGCGCGGGTCAGCCCCAGCATTTT.

The rearrangement joins TRBV2 to TRBJ2-2, with 9 bases matching TRBD1. V lost 6 bases, J lost 10 bases, and 9 bases stayed unmatched. CDR1 is SNHLY, CDR2 FYNNEI, per germline. The CDR3 extends over 14 amino acids. CDR3 sequence (DNA): TGTGCCAGCAGGGGACAGGGTATTACTTTGGAGCTGTTTTTT. Residues: CASRGQGITLELFF.

The chain uses TRBV12-3 or TRBV12-4 and TRBJ2-7, with a weak D call TRBD1 (5 bases). V was trimmed by 6 bases and J by 2 bases, leaving 11 bases between them. This CDR3 is 13 amino acids long. The CDR3: CASSITGAYEQYF. The CDR3 nucleotides read TGTGCCAGCAGCATTACAGGAGCCTACGAGCAGTACTTC.

CDR3 amino acids: CAVGDIQYF. CDR3 sequence (DNA): TGTGCCGTGGGTGACATTCAGTACTTC. V is TRBV19 and J is TRBJ2-4, with D hard to call. Trimming took 11 bases from V and 8 from J, leaving 7 bases between them. Germline CDR1 is LNHDA and CDR2 is SQIVND (reference sequence). The CDR3 runs to 9 residues.

The gene calls are TRBV11-2 and TRBJ2-2, with TRBD2 identical over 7 bases. The germline V gene encodes CDR1 SGHAT and CDR2 FQNNGV. Germline trimming cut 0 bases from V and 4 bases from J; bases unmatched to any gene: 11. CDR3 length: 18 residues. CDR3 in amino acids: CASSLERGGVQRTGELFF. The CDR3 bases are TGTGCCAGCAGCTTAGAGAGGGGAGGGGTACAGCGCACCGGGGAGCTGTTTTTT.

V and J are TRBV6-5 and TRBJ1-6; no clear D. The CDR3 is made up of 15 amino acids. The V end lost 5 bases, the J end lost 4 bases, and 12 bases lay between the germline ends. Germline-derived CDR1 and CDR2 are MNHEY and SVGAGI. CDR3 bases: TGTGCCAGCAGTCCAACTGGCGGGTATAATTCACCCCTCCACTTT. Translated: CASSPTGGYNSPLHF.

The rearrangement uses TRBV4-1 and TRBJ2-3; D is uncertain. The CDR3 sequence is 15 residues long. The germline V gene encodes CDR1 MGHRA and CDR2 YSYEKL. V was clipped by 0 bases and J by 0 bases, with 7 bases between them. This chain's CDR3 is CASSQEPPSTDTQYF. CDR3 sequence (DNA): TGCGCCAGCAGCCAAGAACCCCCCAGCACAGATACGCAGTATTTT.

The chain recombines TRBV2 with TRBJ2-1; 11 positions match TRBD2. With V trimmed by 6 bases and J by 9 bases, 10 bases remained unmatched. This CDR3 has 15 residues. The germline V gene encodes CDR1 SNHLY and CDR2 FYNNEI. The CDR3: CASRSNSGGAGEQFF. CDR3 nucleotides: TGTGCCAGCAGGTCGAATAGCGGGGGGGCGGGTGAGCAGTTCTTC.

V and J are TRBV28 and TRBJ1-2, with D possibly matching TRBD1 (6 bases). The CDR3 has 14 residues. Per the germline V gene, CDR1 is MDHEN and CDR2 is SYDVKM. Trimming took off 6 bases at V and 3 bases at J, with 14 bases between the two ends. The CDR3: CASSPRDKDYGYTF. The CDR3 nucleotides read TGTGCCAGCAGCCCCAGGGACAAGGACTATGGCTACACCTTC.

This chain joins TRBV6-2 or TRBV6-3 and TRBJ1-2, with a weak D call TRBD1 (5 bases). The CDR3 extends over 16 amino acids. Germline CDR1 is MNHEY and CDR2 is SVGEGT. V dropped 2 bases and J dropped 7 bases, with 20 bases sitting between them. CDR3 coding DNA: TGTGCCAGCAGTTACGAGGTGTACGGCAGGGAGGTTGGCTACACCTTC. It yields the protein CASSYEVYGREVGYTF.

The chain links TRBV7-8 to TRBJ2-6; D may be TRBD1 or TRBD2 (5 bases each). The CDR3 runs to 15 residues. Trimming removed 5 bases at V and 0 bases at J, with 8 bases between. Germline CDR1 and CDR2: SGHVS and FQNEAQ. The CDR3 reads CASSPRGSGANVLTF. CDR3 sequence (DNA): TGTGCCAGCAGCCCGAGGGGCTCTGGGGCCAACGTCCTGACTTTC.

The V and J genes are TRBV20-1 and TRBJ2-2; 10 bases agree with TRBD2. The V segment lost 3 bases and the J segment 3 bases; nucleotides outside the gene matches: 4. This CDR3 has 15 residues. CDR1 DFQATT and CDR2 SNEGSKA come from the germline V gene (reference sequence). CDR3 residues: CSASVAGGYTGELFF. The CDR3 DNA sequence: TGCAGTGCTAGTGTAGCGGGGGGATACACCGGGGAGCTGTTTTTT.